The 17 T cell receptor beta chains below were found in one sample sequenced in a study of T cell changes during pregnancy in multiple sclerosis. Measured with immunoSEQ multiplex PCR; TCRdb has only the in-frame clones, and not every one. The sample has tens of thousands of clones, roughly nine tenths seen once. Sequenced material: peripheral blood, taken before pregnancy. The origin of the receptors is a female donor with multiple sclerosis, enrolled in a pregnancy study.

V is TRBV29-1 and J is TRBJ1-1, with 12 positions matching TRBD1. Losses at the gene ends were 8 bases for V and 2 bases for J; bases not matched to a gene: 9. Germline V gives CDR1 SQVTM, CDR2 ANQGSEA. This CDR3 comprises 15 residues. The CDR3 region has the DNA TGCAGCTTAGGGGGGGGACAGGGGGCCAACACTGAAGCTTTCTTT. Protein: CSLGGGQGANTEAFF. The complete variable domain, with remaining parts taken from reference TRBV29-1 and TRBJ1-1, reads SAVISQKPSRDICQRGTSLTIQCQVDSQVTMMFWYRQQPGQSLTLIATANQGSEATYESGFVIDKFPISRPNLTFSTLTVSNMSPEDSSIYLCSLGGGQGANTEAFFGQGTRLTVV.

This clone was observed a few times. V gene TRBV4-1 combines with J gene TRBJ2-1, with TRBD2 as a possible D gene (7 bases). The CDR3 length is 15 residues. Germline CDR1 reads MGHRA; CDR2 reads YSYEKL. With 3 bases removed from V and 5 bases from J, the gap between germline ends came to 14 bases. CDR3 bases: TGCGCCAGCAGCCAGTGGGAGGGGGTCCACAATGAGCAGTTCTTC. This codes for CASSQWEGVHNEQFF.

This clone occurred once. The chain employs TRBV7-9 and TRBJ1-1; possibly TRBD1 for D (5 bases). CDR3 length: 14 amino acids. Germline CDR1 and CDR2: SEHNR and FQNEAQ (reference sequence). With 3 bases removed from V and 4 bases from J, the gap between germline ends came to 12 bases. CDR3 nucleotides: TGTGCCAGCAGCTTCGGCAGGGAGGGCACTGAAGCTTTCTTT. This codes for CASSFGREGTEAFF.

The chain is built from TRBV9 and TRBJ1-1; D is ambiguous. This CDR3 is built from 12 residues. In germline, CDR1 is SGDLS, CDR2 YYNGEE. V was trimmed by 3 bases and J by 4 bases, leaving 7 bases between them. The CDR3 loop reads CASSETATEAFF. The DNA of the CDR3 is TGTGCCAGCAGCGAAACAGCCACTGAAGCTTTCTTT. Looking up the rest from reference TRBV9 and TRBJ1-1 gives the full variable domain: DSGVTQTPKHLITATGQRVTLRCSPRSGDLSVYWYQQSLDQGLQFLIQYYNGEERAKGNILERFSAQQFPDLHSELNLSSLELGDSALYFCASSETATEAFFGQGTRLTVV.

The V gene is TRBV6-1, the J gene TRBJ2-7, with D possibly matching TRBD2 (6 bases). Germline CDR1 and CDR2: MNHNS and SASEGT. The CDR3 runs to 15 residues. Between the trimmed V and J ends, which lost 1 base and 4 bases, there was a span of 14 bases. The CDR3 loop reads CASSEEETSSYEQYF. The CDR3 DNA is TGTGCCAGCAGTGAAGAGGAGACTAGTAGTTACGAGCAGTACTTC.

CDR3 amino acids: CASSLGGAGGANVLTF. The CDR3 nucleotides are TGTGCCAGCAGCTTAGGCGGGGCAGGTGGGGCCAACGTCCTGACTTTC. The chain joins TRBV11-3 to TRBJ2-6, with D perhaps matching TRBD2 (6 bases). CDR3 size: 16 residues. V lost 1 base, J lost 3 bases, and 10 bases lay in between. Germline loops: CDR1 SGHNT, CDR2 YENEEA.

This chain connects TRBV7-9 to TRBJ2-7, with D perhaps TRBD1 (6 bases). The germline CDR1 and CDR2 sequences are SEHNR and FQNEAQ (reference sequence). The CDR3 sequence is 14 residues long. Between the trimmed V and J ends, which lost 5 bases and 6 bases, there was a span of 17 bases. The CDR3 bases are TGTGCCAGCAGCCAAACAGGGCCATCCAGCGAGCAGTACTTC. Its translation: CASSQTGPSSEQYF.

The chain carries TRBV28 and TRBJ2-1; 7 bases fit TRBD2. This CDR3 has 16 residues. Looked up from germline, CDR1 is MDHEN and CDR2 is SYDVKM. Trimming took 1 base from V and 2 from J; bases not matched to a gene: 5. CDR3: CASSLYAGVAYNEQFF. CDR3 nucleotide sequence: TGTGCCAGCAGTTTATATGCGGGAGTGGCCTACAATGAGCAGTTCTTC.

This clone appeared once. The gene calls are TRBV5-6 and TRBJ1-5; 9 bases map to TRBD1. Germline loops: CDR1 SGHDT, CDR2 YYEEEE. Losses at the gene ends were 0 bases for V and 6 bases for J; bases not matched to a gene: 10. This CDR3 comprises 17 residues. Written as DNA, the CDR3 is TGTGCCAGCAGCTTGGTTCAATTAGGGACAGGGAGTCAGCCCCAGCATTTT. Protein: CASSLVQLGTGSQPQHF. Full variable domain (outside the CDR3, taken from reference TRBV5-6 and TRBJ1-5): DAGVTQSPTHLIKTRGQQVTLRCSPKSGHDTVSWYQQALGQGPQFIFQYYEEEERQRGNFPDRFSGHQFPNYSSELNVNALLLGDSALYLCASSLVQLGTGSQPQHFGDGTRLSIL.

The genes are TRBV15 and TRBJ2-7; 8 bases agree with TRBD1. Germline lookup yields CDR1 LNHNV and CDR2 YYDKDF (reference sequence). The V segment lost 8 bases and the J segment 6 bases; nucleotides outside the gene matches: 9. This CDR3 comprises 13 residues. CDR3 bases: TGTGCCACCCGTGGCAGGGGGCAAGGCGAGCAGTACTTC. Translated, it gives CATRGRGQGEQYF.

V is TRBV7-8 and J is TRBJ2-5; 9 bases align to TRBD1. After removal of 4 bases from V and 5 bases from J, the junction contained 8 bases not matched to a gene. Germline V gene data show CDR1 as SGHVS and CDR2 as FQNEAQ. CDR3 length equals 15 residues. The DNA for the CDR3 is TGTGCCAGCAGCTCCCTGACAGGGGGAGTGGAGACCCAGTACTTC. Translation: CASSSLTGGVETQYF.

This chain links TRBV21-1 with TRBJ2-1; whether TRBD1, the table's D call, matches the DNA was not checked. TRBV21-1 is tagged as a pseudogene. This CDR3 region has 21 residues. CDR3 residues: CASSKVWTGGFQTSSYNEQFF. CDR3 coding DNA: TGTGCCAGCAGCAAAGTGTGGACAGGGGGCTTCCAGACTAGCTCCTACAATGAGCAGTTCTTC.

This sequence joins TRBV29-1 and TRBJ1-2, with D perhaps TRBD1 (6 bases). The CDR3 extends over 12 amino acids. V was shortened by 7 bases and J by 3 bases, with 12 bases between the two germline ends. From germline, CDR1 is SQVTM and CDR2 ANQGSEA. The CDR3 DNA reads as TGCAGCGCCCGACAGGCGGACTATGGCTACACCTTC. Translation: CSARQADYGYTF.

V and J are TRBV6-1 and TRBJ2-1; 11 bases match TRBD2. V shed 6 bases and J 3 bases; nucleotides not matched to a gene: 4. CDR1 MNHNS and CDR2 SASEGT come from the germline V gene. This CDR3 has 15 amino acids. The CDR3 loop reads CASRATSGSYNEQFF. CDR3 bases: TGTGCCAGCAGGGCAACTAGCGGGAGCTACAATGAGCAGTTCTTC.

The V gene is TRBV7-9, the J gene TRBJ1-5; D not resolved. V lost 5 bases to trimming and J lost 6 bases, with 14 bases between them. The CDR3 is 14 amino acids. Germline CDR1 reads SEHNR; CDR2 reads FQNEAQ (reference sequence). The CDR3 spells CASSPGGGSQPQHF. CDR3 nucleotides: TGTGCCAGCAGCCCCGGAGGAGGTTCTCAGCCCCAGCATTTT. The whole variable domain, remainder taken from reference TRBV7-9 and TRBJ1-5, is DTGVSQNPRHKITKRGQNVTFRCDPISEHNRLYWYRQTLGQGPEFLTYFQNEAQLEKSRLLSDRFSAERPKGSFSTLEIQRTEQGDSAMYLCASSPGGGSQPQHFGDGTRLSIL.

This chain links TRBV7-9 with TRBJ2-1; 11 bases agree with TRBD2. Germline lookup yields CDR1 SEHNR and CDR2 FQNEAQ (reference sequence). The length of the CDR3 is 16 residues. The junction had 7 bases not matched to a gene; V was cut back by 1 base and J by 8 bases. This CDR3 is CASSLDVAGGPDEQFF. In DNA form, the CDR3 reads TGTGCCAGCAGCTTAGATGTAGCGGGAGGGCCGGATGAGCAGTTCTTC.

The gene calls are TRBV27 and TRBJ1-1; D may be TRBD1 (5 bases). This CDR3 has 15 residues. Germline lookup yields CDR1 MNHEY and CDR2 SMNVEV (reference sequence). The V and J ends lost 6 bases and 5 bases respectively, with 19 bases between them. The CDR3 region is CASRPRGGVETEAFF. Here the CDR3 DNA reads TGTGCCAGCAGGCCTCGGGGGGGGGTGGAAACTGAAGCTTTCTTT.